This T cell receptor (beta chain) was captured in a study of cytotoxic CD8 clonotypes in ibrutinib-treated CLL. Study at large: After a median of around 70 months, approximately 15 patients stayed remitted and about twelve progressed; responses had been partial in some 25 and complete in 2.

Findings and limits, study-wide: Sampling schedules were unmatched across sustained-remission and progressing patients. The study found baseline clonality above age-matched healthy donors, tracking circulating CD8+ T-cell counts.

J gave up 5 bases and V 8 bases, and 9 bases lay outside the gene matches. There are 14 residues in the CDR3. CDR1 SNHLY and CDR2 FYNNEI come from the germline V gene. Assay: immunoSEQ multiplex PCR; the TCRdb copy retains only in-frame clones and omits some. The table shows over 140,000 clones, with 75% to 85% occurring only once. With regard to this clone: Its antigen is undetermined.

The source of roughly 2 micrograms of genomic DNA for TCR beta libraries was cryopreserved PBMCs. The starting material was PBMCs, obtained after 36 months of ibrutinib treatment. This sequence was found in a human donor with chronic lymphocytic leukemia. This rearrangement joins TRBV2 to TRBJ2-5; 9 positions agree with TRBD2. CDR3 residues: CASYGGGARETQYF. The CDR3, as DNA: TGTGCCAGCTATGGCGGGGGGGCCCGGGAGACCCAGTACTTC.